This record looks at one T cell receptor beta chain sequence and its context. Antigen: not known. This record belongs to a study of shared clonotypes between healthy human individuals. The CDR3 has 15 residues. From germline, CDR1 is SNHLY and CDR2 FYNNEI. V lost 11 bases to trimming and J lost 6 bases; unmatched junction nucleotides: 13. Only in-frame clones appear in the TCRdb table, and some are missing; sequencing was by immunoSEQ multiplex PCR. Among 2,500,000 or so clones, approximately 90% were seen once, and the ten largest hold around 0.14%. Study-level results: Genetic and exposure-history diversity was limited by the few donors.

The sequencing sample was made of naive CD4+ T cells sorted from blood. Described subset: CD45RA+ positively selected. V usage is TRBV2 and J usage is TRBJ1-5; 10 positions agree with TRBD1. The origin of this receptor is a man aged 18-30 years in good health. The CDR3 nucleotides are TGTGCCGGATCCGGAGGGACAGGGGACCGTCAGCCCCAGCATTTT. Its translation is CAGSGGTGDRQPQHF.